The entry that follows covers one TCR beta chain sequence. Its cognate antigen is unknown. V lost 4 bases to trimming and J lost 1 base, with 15 bases between them. In germline, CDR1 is GTSNPN, CDR2 SVGIG (reference sequence). This CDR3 region has 15 residues. Authors' methods: ImmunoSEQ only sent back junction sequences with no quality scores, so filtering was done differently. Here immunoSEQ multiplex PCR was the method, and the copy in TCRdb shows in-frame clones only, minus some. The DNA was the basis for D and trimming; V, J and clone size are from that table. The top ten hold roughly 1.4% of the sample, which has roughly 1 million clones, about three quarters seen once. The sample belongs to a study of shared clonotypes between healthy human individuals. General study findings and limits: Several donors shared approximately 5% of their naive CD4 clonotypes. Larger estimated richness was generally seen in naive subsets than in memory subsets. Generation of non-shared clonotypes was less probable than generation of clonotypes shared by all four donors.

The sequence was obtained from a man aged 18 to 29 in good health. The rearrangement uses TRBV30 and TRBJ2-3; D assignment may be TRBD1 or TRBD2 (5 bases each). Sequenced sample: memory CD4+ T cells sorted from blood. Subset meaning: CD45RA-negative fraction. The CDR3 spells CAWNAGAGGTDTQYF. The CDR3 DNA reads TGTGCCTGGAATGCTGGGGCGGGTGGCACAGATACGCAGTATTTT.